The 3 T cell receptor beta chains below were found in one sample sequenced in a study of T cell responses to AZD1222 COVID-19 vaccine. Sequenced by immunoSEQ multiplex PCR; TCRdb stores in-frame clones only, minus some. The data contain roughly 130,000 clones, under 95% of them singletons. This specimen was peripheral blood, taken on day 0 of AZD1222 vaccination. Source of these receptors: an adult in good health.

The V and J genes are TRBV5-1 and TRBJ2-5; 10 nucleotides agree with TRBD2. V was pared by 5 bases and J by 4 bases, with 8 bases of the junction left unmatched. Germline CDR1 and CDR2: SGHRS and YFSETQ. This CDR3 is built from 15 residues. CDR3 nucleotide sequence: TGCGCCAGCAGTCGAGGACTAGCGGAGACAGAGACCCAGTACTTC. It specifies CASSRGLAETETQYF. Looking up the rest from reference TRBV5-1 and TRBJ2-5 gives the full variable domain: KAGVTQTPRYLIKTRGQQVTLSCSPISGHRSVSWYQQTPGQGLQFLFEYFSETQRNKGNFPGRFSGRQFSNSRSEMNVSTLELGDSALYLCASSRGLAETETQYFGPGTRLLVL.

The CDR3 region has the DNA TGTGCCAGCAGCTTCGAATTTTTCCGGGACAGAGAAGAGACCCAGTACTTC. This codes for CASSFEFFRDREETQYF. The genes are TRBV11-3 and TRBJ2-5; 7 bases are a match to TRBD1. This CDR3 is 17 amino acids long. The trim removed 3 bases at V and 3 bases at J, leaving 13 bases unmatched. Germline V gene lookup returns CDR1 SGHNT and CDR2 YENEEA.

V is TRBV7-9 and J is TRBJ1-1; D call uncertain. Looked up from germline, CDR1 is SEHNR and CDR2 is FQNEAQ (reference sequence). V lost 7 bases to trimming and J lost 1 base, with 7 bases between them. CDR3 length: 12 amino acids. CDR3 bases: TGTGCCAGCACGGTTTCGAACACTGAAGCTTTCTTT. It is translated as CASTVSNTEAFF.